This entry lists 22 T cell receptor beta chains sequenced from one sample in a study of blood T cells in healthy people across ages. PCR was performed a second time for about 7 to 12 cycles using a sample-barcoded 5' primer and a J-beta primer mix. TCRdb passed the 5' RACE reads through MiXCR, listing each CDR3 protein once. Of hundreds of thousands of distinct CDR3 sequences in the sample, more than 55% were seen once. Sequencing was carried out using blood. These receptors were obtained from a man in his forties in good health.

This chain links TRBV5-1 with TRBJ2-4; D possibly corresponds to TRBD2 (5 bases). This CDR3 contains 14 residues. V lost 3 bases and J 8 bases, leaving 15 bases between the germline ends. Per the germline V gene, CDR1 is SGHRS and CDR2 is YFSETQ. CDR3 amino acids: CASSWTDGKDIQYF. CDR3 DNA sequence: TGCGCCAGCAGCTGGACCGACGGGAAGGACATTCAGTACTTC.

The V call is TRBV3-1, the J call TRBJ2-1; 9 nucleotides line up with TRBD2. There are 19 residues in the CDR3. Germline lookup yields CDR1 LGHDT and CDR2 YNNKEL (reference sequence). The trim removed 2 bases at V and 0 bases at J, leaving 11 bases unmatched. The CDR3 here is CASSQFRLAAVSSYNEQFF. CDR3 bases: TGTGCCAGCAGCCAATTTCGACTAGCGGCCGTAAGCTCCTACAATGAGCAGTTCTTC.

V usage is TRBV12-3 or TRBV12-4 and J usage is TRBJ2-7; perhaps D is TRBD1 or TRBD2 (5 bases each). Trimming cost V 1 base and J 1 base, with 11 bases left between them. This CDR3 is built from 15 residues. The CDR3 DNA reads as TGTGCCAGCAGTTTAGGAGGGGACGCTTCCTACGAGCAGTACTTC. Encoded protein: CASSLGGDASYEQYF.

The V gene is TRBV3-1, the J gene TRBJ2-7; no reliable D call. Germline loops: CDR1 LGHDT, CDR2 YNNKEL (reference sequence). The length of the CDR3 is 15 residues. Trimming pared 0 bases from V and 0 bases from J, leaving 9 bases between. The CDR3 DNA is TGTGCCAGCAGCCAAGATATCCAGAGCTCCTACGAGCAGTACTTC. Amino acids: CASSQDIQSSYEQYF.

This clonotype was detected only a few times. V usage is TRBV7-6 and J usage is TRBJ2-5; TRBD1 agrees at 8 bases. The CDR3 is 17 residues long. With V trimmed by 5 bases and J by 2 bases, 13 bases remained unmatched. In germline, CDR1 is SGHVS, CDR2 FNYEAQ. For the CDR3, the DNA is TGTGCCAGCAGCGACCCGATGGACAGGGTAGTACAAGAGACCCAGTACTTC. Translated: CASSDPMDRVVQETQYF.

The CDR3 coding sequence is TGTGCCACCAGTGTCCGTCTGGGGCCCAACACCGGGGAGCTGTTTTTT. Translated: CATSVRLGPNTGELFF. This chain uses TRBV24-1 with TRBJ2-2, with D tentatively TRBD1 (5 bases). The CDR3 spans 16 residues. The V gene's germline CDR1 is KGHDR and CDR2 SFDVKD. The ends were cut back, 5 bases at V and 2 bases at J, with 14 bases in the middle.

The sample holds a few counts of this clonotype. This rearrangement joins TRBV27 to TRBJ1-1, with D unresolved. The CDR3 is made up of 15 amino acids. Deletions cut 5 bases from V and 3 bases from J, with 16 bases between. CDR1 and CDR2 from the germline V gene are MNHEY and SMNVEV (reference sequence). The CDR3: CASSLWGSRDTEAFF. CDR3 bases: TGTGCCAGCAGTCTGTGGGGTTCGAGGGACACTGAAGCTTTCTTT.

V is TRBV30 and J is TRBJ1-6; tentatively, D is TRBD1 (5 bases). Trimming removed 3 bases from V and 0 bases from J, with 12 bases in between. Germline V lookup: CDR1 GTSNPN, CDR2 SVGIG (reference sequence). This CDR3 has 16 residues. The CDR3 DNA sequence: TGTGCCTGGAGGTTGCGACAGAGCTCCTATAATTCACCCCTCCACTTT. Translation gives CAWRLRQSSYNSPLHF.

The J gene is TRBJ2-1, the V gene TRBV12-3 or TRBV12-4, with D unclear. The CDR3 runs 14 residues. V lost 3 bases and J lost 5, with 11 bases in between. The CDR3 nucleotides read TGTGCCAGCAGTTTTCAGCACAGCGACAATGAGCAGTTCTTC. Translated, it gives CASSFQHSDNEQFF.

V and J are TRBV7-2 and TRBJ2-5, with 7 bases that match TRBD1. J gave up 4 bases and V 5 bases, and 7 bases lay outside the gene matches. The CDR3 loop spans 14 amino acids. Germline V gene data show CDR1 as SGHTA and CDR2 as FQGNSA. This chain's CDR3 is CASSVGYRGETQYF. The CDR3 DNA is TGTGCCAGCAGCGTAGGATACAGGGGAGAGACCCAGTACTTC. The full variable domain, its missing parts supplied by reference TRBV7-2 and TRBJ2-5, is GAGVSQSPSNKVTEKGKDVELRCDPISGHTALYWYRQSLGQGLEFLIYFQGNSAPDKSGLPSDRFSAERTGGSVSTLTIQRTQQEDSAVYLCASSVGYRGETQYFGPGTRLLVL.

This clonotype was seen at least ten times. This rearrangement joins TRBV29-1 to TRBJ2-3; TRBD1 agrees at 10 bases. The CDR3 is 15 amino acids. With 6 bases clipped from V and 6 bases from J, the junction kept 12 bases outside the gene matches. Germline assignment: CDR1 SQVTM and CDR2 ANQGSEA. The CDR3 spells CSVQSGQGVRDTQYF. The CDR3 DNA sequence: TGCAGCGTCCAATCCGGACAGGGGGTTAGGGATACGCAGTATTTT.

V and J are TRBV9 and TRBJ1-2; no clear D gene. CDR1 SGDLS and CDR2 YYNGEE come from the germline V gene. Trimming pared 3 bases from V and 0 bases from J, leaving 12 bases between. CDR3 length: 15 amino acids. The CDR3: CASSEGPGPNYGYTF. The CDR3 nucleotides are TGTGCCAGCAGCGAGGGTCCGGGCCCTAACTATGGCTACACCTTC.

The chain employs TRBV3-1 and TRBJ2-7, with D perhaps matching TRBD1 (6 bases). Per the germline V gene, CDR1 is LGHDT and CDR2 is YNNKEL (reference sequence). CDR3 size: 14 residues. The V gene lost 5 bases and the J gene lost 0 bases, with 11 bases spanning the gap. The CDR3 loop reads CASSSDRYSYEQYF. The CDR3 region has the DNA TGTGCCAGCAGCTCCGACAGGTACTCCTACGAGCAGTACTTC.

CDR3 protein: CASSQAGQLNNEQYF. In DNA form, the CDR3 reads TGTGCCAGCAGCCAGGCGGGACAGCTTAACAATGAGCAGTACTTC. This sequence joins TRBV3-1 and TRBJ2-4; a weak D match, TRBD1 (7 bases). Germline CDR1 is LGHDT and CDR2 is YNNKEL (reference sequence). The CDR3 has 15 amino acids. V shed 3 bases and J shed 13 bases, with 22 bases lying between them.

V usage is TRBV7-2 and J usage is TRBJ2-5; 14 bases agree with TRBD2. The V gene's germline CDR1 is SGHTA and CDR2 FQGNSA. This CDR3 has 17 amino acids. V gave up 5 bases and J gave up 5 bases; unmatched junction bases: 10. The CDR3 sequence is CASSTTSGGASWETQYF. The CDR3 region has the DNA TGTGCCAGCAGCACGACTAGCGGGGGGGCCTCGTGGGAGACCCAGTACTTC.

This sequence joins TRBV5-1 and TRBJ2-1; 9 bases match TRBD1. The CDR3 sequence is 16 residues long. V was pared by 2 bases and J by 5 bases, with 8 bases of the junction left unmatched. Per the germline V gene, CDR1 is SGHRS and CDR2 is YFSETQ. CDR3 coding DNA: TGCGCCAGCAGCTTTCGCGTGACAGGGGGAAACAATGAGCAGTTCTTC. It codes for CASSFRVTGGNNEQFF.

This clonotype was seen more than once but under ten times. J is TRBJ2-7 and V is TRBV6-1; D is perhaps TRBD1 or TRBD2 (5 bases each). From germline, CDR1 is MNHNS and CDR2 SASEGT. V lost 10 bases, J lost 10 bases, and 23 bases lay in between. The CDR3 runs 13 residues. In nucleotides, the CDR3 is TGTGCCACCGGTGCCGATGGGACCCCCAAACAGTACTTC. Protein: CATGADGTPKQYF.

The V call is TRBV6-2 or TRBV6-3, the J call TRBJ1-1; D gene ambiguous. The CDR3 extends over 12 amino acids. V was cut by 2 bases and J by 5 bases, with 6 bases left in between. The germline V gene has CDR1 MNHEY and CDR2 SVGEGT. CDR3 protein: CASSYGRTEAFF. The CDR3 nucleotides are TGTGCCAGCAGTTACGGGCGAACTGAAGCTTTCTTT.

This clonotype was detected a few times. The CDR3 DNA is TGTGCCAGCAGTTTTGCCTCCCTCTCAACGCAGTATTTT. Its translation is CASSFASLSTQYF. The J gene is TRBJ2-3, the V gene TRBV27; D not resolved. Trimming removed 3 bases at V and 9 bases at J, with 13 bases between. The germline V gene encodes CDR1 MNHEY and CDR2 SMNVEV (reference sequence). The CDR3 is 13 amino acids.

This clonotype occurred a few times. The CDR3, as DNA: TGTGCCAGCAGCGTCGGGAGTTCACCCCTCCACTTT. It is translated as CASSVGSSPLHF. The V call is TRBV3-1, the J call TRBJ1-6; D ambiguous. V lost 5 bases to trimming and J lost 9 bases, with 8 bases between them. The germline CDR1 and CDR2 sequences are LGHDT and YNNKEL (reference sequence). The CDR3 is 12 residues long.

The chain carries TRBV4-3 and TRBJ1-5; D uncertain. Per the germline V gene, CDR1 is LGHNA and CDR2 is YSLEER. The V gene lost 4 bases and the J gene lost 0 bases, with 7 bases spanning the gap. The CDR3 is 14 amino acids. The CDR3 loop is CASSLDDSNQPQHF. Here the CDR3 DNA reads TGCGCCAGCAGCCTAGATGATAGCAATCAGCCCCAGCATTTT.

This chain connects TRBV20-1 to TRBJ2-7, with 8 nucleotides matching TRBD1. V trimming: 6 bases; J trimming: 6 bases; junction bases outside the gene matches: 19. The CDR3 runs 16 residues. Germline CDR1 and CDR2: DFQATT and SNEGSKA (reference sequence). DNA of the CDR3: TGCAGTGCAGTCGATCAGAACAGGGGGACAGTGGTCGAGCAGTACTTC. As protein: CSAVDQNRGTVVEQYF.